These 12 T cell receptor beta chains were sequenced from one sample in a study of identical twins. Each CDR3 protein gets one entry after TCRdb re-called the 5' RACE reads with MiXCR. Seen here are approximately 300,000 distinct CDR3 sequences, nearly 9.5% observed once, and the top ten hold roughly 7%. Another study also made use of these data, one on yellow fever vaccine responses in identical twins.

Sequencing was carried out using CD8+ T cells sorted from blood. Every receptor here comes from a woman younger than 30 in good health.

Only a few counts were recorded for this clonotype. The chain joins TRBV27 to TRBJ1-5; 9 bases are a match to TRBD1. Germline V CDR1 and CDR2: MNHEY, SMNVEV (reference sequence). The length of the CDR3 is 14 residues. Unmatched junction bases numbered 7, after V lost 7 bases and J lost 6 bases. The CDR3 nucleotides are TGTGCCAGCAAAACGGACAGGGGCGGTCAGCCCCAGCATTTT. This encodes CASKTDRGGQPQHF.

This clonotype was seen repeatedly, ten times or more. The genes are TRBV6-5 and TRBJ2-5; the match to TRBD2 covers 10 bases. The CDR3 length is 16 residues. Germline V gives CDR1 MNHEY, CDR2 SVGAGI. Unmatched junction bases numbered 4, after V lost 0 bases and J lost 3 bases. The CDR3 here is CASSYSIAGGKETQYF. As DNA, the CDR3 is TGTGCCAGCAGTTACTCGATAGCGGGAGGTAAAGAGACCCAGTACTTC.

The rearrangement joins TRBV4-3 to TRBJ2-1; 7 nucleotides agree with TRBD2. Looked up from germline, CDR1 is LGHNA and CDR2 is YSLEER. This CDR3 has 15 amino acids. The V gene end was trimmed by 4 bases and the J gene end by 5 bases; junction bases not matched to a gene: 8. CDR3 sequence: CASSLGTSDHNEQFF. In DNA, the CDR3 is TGCGCCAGCAGCCTAGGAACTAGCGACCACAATGAGCAGTTCTTC.

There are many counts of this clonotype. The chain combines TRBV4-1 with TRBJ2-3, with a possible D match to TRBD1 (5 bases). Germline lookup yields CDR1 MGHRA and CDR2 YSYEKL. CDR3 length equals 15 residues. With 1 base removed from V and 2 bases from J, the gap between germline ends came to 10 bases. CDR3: CASSQAGAPTDTQYF. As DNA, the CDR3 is TGCGCCAGCAGCCAAGCTGGGGCCCCCACAGATACGCAGTATTTT.

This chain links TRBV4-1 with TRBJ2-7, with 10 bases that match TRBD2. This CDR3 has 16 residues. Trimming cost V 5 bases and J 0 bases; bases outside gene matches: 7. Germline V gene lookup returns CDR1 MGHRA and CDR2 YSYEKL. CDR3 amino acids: CASSWTPSGSSYEQYF. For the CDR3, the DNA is TGCGCCAGCAGCTGGACCCCTAGCGGGAGCTCCTACGAGCAGTACTTC.

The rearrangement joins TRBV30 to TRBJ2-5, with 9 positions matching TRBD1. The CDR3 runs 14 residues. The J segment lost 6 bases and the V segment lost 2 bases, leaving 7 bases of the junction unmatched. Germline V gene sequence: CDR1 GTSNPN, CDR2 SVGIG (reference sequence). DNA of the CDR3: TGTGCCTGGAGTACCGGGACAGGGACGCAGACCCAGTACTTC. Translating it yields CAWSTGTGTQTQYF.

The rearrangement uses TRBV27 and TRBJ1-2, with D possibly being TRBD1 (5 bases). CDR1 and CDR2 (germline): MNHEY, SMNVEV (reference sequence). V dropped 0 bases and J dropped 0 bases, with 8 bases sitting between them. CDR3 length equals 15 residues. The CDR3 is CASSLSLGANYGYTF. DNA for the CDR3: TGTGCCAGCAGTTTATCTTTGGGGGCTAACTATGGCTACACCTTC.

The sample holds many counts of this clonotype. The CDR3 coding sequence is TGTGCCAGCAGGAAGGCCCAAGAGACCCAGTACTTC. It yields the protein CASRKAQETQYF. The rearrangement joins TRBV7-9 to TRBJ2-5; no definite D call. Germline lookup yields CDR1 SEHNR and CDR2 FQNEAQ (reference sequence). Trimming pared 6 bases from V and 1 base from J, leaving 6 bases between. CDR3 length equals 12 residues.

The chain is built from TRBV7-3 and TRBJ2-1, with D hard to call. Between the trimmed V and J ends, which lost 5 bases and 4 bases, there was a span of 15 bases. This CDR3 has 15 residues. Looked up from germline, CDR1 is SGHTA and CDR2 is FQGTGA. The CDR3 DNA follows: TGTGCCAGCAGCCTGCTCCCCGCCTCATACAATGAGCAGTTCTTC. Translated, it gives CASSLLPASYNEQFF. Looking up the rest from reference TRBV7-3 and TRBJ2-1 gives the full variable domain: GAGVSQTPSNKVTEKGKYVELRCDPISGHTALYWYRQSLGQGPEFLIYFQGTGAADDSGLPNDRFFAVRPEGSVSTLKIQRTERGDSAVYLCASSLLPASYNEQFFGPGTRLTVL.

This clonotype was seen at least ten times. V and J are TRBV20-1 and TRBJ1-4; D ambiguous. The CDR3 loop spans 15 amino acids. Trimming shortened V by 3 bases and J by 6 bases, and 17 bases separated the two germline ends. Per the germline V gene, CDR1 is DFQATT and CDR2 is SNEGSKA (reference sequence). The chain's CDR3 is CSASPDFFSDEKLFF. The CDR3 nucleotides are TGCAGTGCTAGCCCGGACTTTTTTTCGGATGAAAAACTGTTTTTT.

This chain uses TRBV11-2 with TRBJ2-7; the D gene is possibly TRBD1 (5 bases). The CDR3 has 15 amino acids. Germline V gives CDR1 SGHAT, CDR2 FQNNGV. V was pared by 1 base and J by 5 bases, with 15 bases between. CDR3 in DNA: TGTGCCAGCAGCTTAGGATTCGGCAGGGCTGACGAGCAGTACTTC. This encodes CASSLGFGRADEQYF.

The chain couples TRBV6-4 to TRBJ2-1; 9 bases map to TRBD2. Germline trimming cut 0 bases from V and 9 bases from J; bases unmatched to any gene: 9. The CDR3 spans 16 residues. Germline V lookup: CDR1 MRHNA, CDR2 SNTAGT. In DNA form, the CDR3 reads TGTGCCAGCAGTGACTCGATGGTAGCGGGAGAACTTGAGCAGTTCTTC. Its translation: CASSDSMVAGELEQFF.